Below, 5 T cell receptor beta chains from the same sample are listed, as sequenced in a study of identical twins listed by TCRdb under 2016. The method was 5' RACE. Sequencing used an Illumina HiSeq 2000. The raw public reads went through TCRdb reprocessing: fastp at Q25, MiXCR clone calling, in-frame beta chains kept. Rows are unified per CDR3 protein, each entry keeping the most common DNA and genes. For this sample there are hundreds of thousands of distinct CDR3 sequences; over 15% appear just once. Approximately 14% of the sample belongs to the ten largest clones. The sample was also linked to a second study, of T cells expressing NK-cell markers.

What was sequenced was PBMCs. The receptors come from a young woman in good health.

The chain links TRBV20-1 to TRBJ1-1; D possibly corresponds to TRBD1 (5 bases). The CDR3 consists of 14 residues. In germline, CDR1 is DFQATT, CDR2 SNEGSKA (reference sequence). V was pared by 3 bases and J by 0 bases, with 11 bases between. CDR3 DNA: TGCAGTGCTAGTGTCGGACAAGTGAACACTGAAGCTTTCTTT. It yields the protein CSASVGQVNTEAFF.

The chain has TRBV10-3 and TRBJ2-3; D unresolved. Germline V gives CDR1 ENHRY, CDR2 SYGVKD. This CDR3 has 14 residues. Trimming took 2 bases from V and 6 from J, leaving 12 bases between them. The CDR3 nucleotides are TGTGCCATCAGTGAGGCGGACCCCCGGGATACGCAGTATTTT. Translated: CAISEADPRDTQYF.

This clonotype was counted a few times. V usage is TRBV7-9 and J usage is TRBJ2-7; the match to TRBD1 covers 7 bases. CDR3 length: 15 amino acids. The ends lost 5 bases at V and 3 bases at J; junction bases unmatched: 10. Germline V gives CDR1 SEHNR, CDR2 FQNEAQ (reference sequence). CDR3 sequence (DNA): TGTGCCAGCAGCCCTCGACAGGGTATCGGCTACGAGCAGTACTTC. Translation: CASSPRQGIGYEQYF.

The table lists this clonotype with a few counts. The chain employs TRBV20-1 and TRBJ2-7; 12 bases line up with TRBD2. The CDR3 totals 17 residues. V shed 3 bases and J 1 base; nucleotides not matched to a gene: 10. In germline, CDR1 is DFQATT, CDR2 SNEGSKA (reference sequence). CDR3 amino acids: CSASLAGGPRPSYEQYF. The CDR3 nucleotides are TGCAGTGCTAGTCTAGCGGGGGGGCCTCGGCCTTCCTACGAGCAGTACTTC.

V gene TRBV6-1 combines with J gene TRBJ2-3; D assignment may be TRBD1 or TRBD2 (5 bases each). Germline CDR1 and CDR2: MNHNS and SASEGT. V was trimmed by 7 bases and J by 5 bases, leaving 13 bases between them. The CDR3 totals 13 residues. This CDR3 reads CASIGTWGDTQYF. For the CDR3, the DNA is TGTGCCAGCATTGGGACCTGGGGAGATACGCAGTATTTT.